This TCR beta chain originates from a study of shared clonotypes between healthy human individuals (dated by TCRdb to 2020 to 2022). With regard to the full study: A couple of women and a few men aged 18 to 49 years were included in the cohort. For each donor, CD4 naive and CD4 memory were each given three plates, CD8 naive was given two plates, and CD8 memory was given one plate. The study deeply sequenced blood TCR repertoires of about 5 healthy adults to estimate repertoire size and the extent of clonotype sharing between individuals. To increase sequencing depth and limit assay-specific biases, TCR repertoire library preparation and sequencing were carried out by different laboratories using diverse techniques. Each donor's leukapheresis produced roughly between roughly 0.94 and 9.5 billion PBMCs. Broader findings and caveats from the paper: Naive subsets generally had larger estimated clonotype richness than memory subsets did. Compared with non-shared clonotypes, clonotypes shared by all four sorted-subset donors had higher generation probabilities. Rarefaction of sorted-subset datasets indicated incomplete sequencing despite the large sequencing depth. When several donors were compared, the shared fraction of clonotypes was 5% to 6.5% for naive CD4, about 4% for naive CD8, about 2.4% for memory CD4, and about 0.36% for memory CD8. Pairwise subsampling led to the expectation that sequencing depth would affect the degree of clonotype sharing among donors. The small number of donors limited the genetic and exposure-history diversity represented. Sampling was restricted to blood, and TCR repertoires in tissue are likely to differ from TCR repertoires in blood.

Germline trimming: 4 bases from V, 3 bases from J; junction bases outside gene matches: 3. From the germline V gene, CDR1 is MGHRA and CDR2 is YSYEKL. The CDR3 sequence holds 16 residues, the cysteine and phenylalanine included. The retained sequence is limited to the CDR3, 48 bases, with the frame set at the first base. CD8 naive samples consisted of CD45RO-negative cells that were positively selected for CCR7, yielding a CD45RA+CCR7+ population without TemRA cells. The donors were healthy, HIV-negative adults with no recently reported acute infections or vaccinations. Every donor was a Caucasian adult living in Nashville, Tennessee, USA. After blood collection by leukapheresis, PBMCs were isolated using Ficoll-Histopaque density gradient centrifugation and then cryopreserved in the vapor phase of liquid nitrogen. Analytical flow cytometry was used to check the purity and quantity of each magnetically sorted T cell population. Genomic DNA was isolated from each sorted fraction and quantified by UV absorbance on a Nanodrop 2000c.

A note on this clone: The antigen it binds to is not known. Base qualities are not recorded, but no much larger clone differs from it by a single base.

TCR CDR3 regions were amplified from genomic DNA by multiplex PCR using the deep immunoSEQ assay. Genomic DNA extracted from each cell subset was distributed evenly over all wells of several immunoSEQ 96-well plates, and each plate served as one replicate. For sorted subsets, around 200 ng genomic DNA, equal to 25,000 to 35,000 T cell genomes, was loaded into each replicate PCR. The purified libraries were quantified using a Qubit 3.0 fluorometer, sized with a Bioanalyzer 2100, and then quantified again using the KAPA Library Quantification kit. Every immunoSEQ 96-well plate was sequenced on a separate single-read 150-cycle Illumina NextSeq 550 flow cell. As for the original processing: Because only junctional sequences without quality scores were contained in the immunoSEQ output, filtering matching that applied to full-length reads could not be performed. To assign V/J genes and CDR3, sequences were annotated using PyIR, a Python wrapper for IgBLAST v1.9, with IMGT germline references. Reads were removed for weak V/J assignments (E-value above 1e-6), missing CDR3, stop codons, out-of-frame junctions, or ambiguous translated residues. A V3J clonotype was defined by an identical inferred V gene, J gene, and CDR3 amino acid sequence. To compute the percentage overlap between repertoires, the number of shared unique clonotypes was divided by the size of the smaller repertoire. RTK rarefaction, the Chao1 estimator, and Recon v2.1 estimates of unobserved clonotypes were used to assess repertoire richness. Generation probabilities for all TCRbeta clonotypes obtained by the gDNA method from a few donors were computed using OLGA. Sourced from immuneACCESS, this table was stored by TCRdb with only in-frame sequences that have V and J called. A share of the clones is absent; for the studies checked, an unresolved V gene accounts for under half, and the remainder has no known explanation. V and J calls and clone size are given by that table; D and trimming were obtained from the DNA. For this sample there are about 590,000 clones; 95% appear just once. Jointly, the top ten make up roughly 0.1% of the sample.

This clonotype originated in a woman in her twenties or thirties in good health. Sequencing was performed on naive CD8+ T cells sorted from blood. In light of the paper, this sample's cell subset or site label describes: CD45RA+CCR7+. The V gene is TRBV4-1 and the J gene is TRBJ2-3, with 14 bases matching TRBD2. The CDR3 here reads CASSLTSGRVTDTQYF. The DNA is as follows: TGCGCCAGCAGCCTGACTAGCGGGAGGGTGACAGATACGCAGTATTTT.